Reported below is one T cell receptor (beta chain). Its specificity is unknown. The V end lost 5 bases, the J end lost 0 bases, and 6 bases lay between the germline ends. CDR3 length: 13 amino acids. The data derive from a study of T cell responses to AZD1222 COVID-19 vaccine. Findings and caveats of the study: Close to half of all spike-specific TCRs reportedly target regions of the variants that are unmutated.

Assay used: immunoSEQ multiplex PCR; TCRdb lists only in-frame clones, some missing. The data show 65,000 to 75,000 clones, 85% to 90% seen once. The TCR was taken from an adult who received the MenACWY meningococcal vaccine as a control. V usage is TRBV12-3 or TRBV12-4 and J usage is TRBJ2-3; D uncertain. This sample comprised peripheral blood, obtained 28 days after the second dose of the MenACWY control vaccine. The DNA of the CDR3 is TGTGCCAGCAGTGCGCAGAGCACAGATACGCAGTATTTT. This codes for CASSAQSTDTQYF.